Presented here are 30 T cell receptor beta chains from one specimen sequenced in a study of T-cell reconstitution after alpha-beta-depleted transplantation in children. TCRbeta library preparation incorporated unique molecular identifiers. TCRdb reprocessed the PCR reads via MiXCR and lists one record per CDR3 protein. The sample shows some 640,000 distinct CDR3 sequences, around a sixth of them seen only once. The sample was PBMCs from the stem cell graft donor, taken from the stem cell graft. All receptors derive from a human donor who donated a stem cell graft to a child with acute myeloid leukemia.

This clonotype was detected only a few times. This chain uses TRBV5-1 with TRBJ2-5, with 9 bases that match TRBD1. J gave up 2 bases and V 2 bases, and 4 bases lay outside the gene matches. The CDR3 covers 15 residues. Germline V CDR1 and CDR2: SGHRS, YFSETQ. CDR3 in amino acids: CASSFTDRGQETQYF. Written as DNA, the CDR3 is TGCGCCAGCAGCTTCACGGACAGGGGACAAGAGACCCAGTACTTC.

In this sample, this clonotype turned up many times. V and J are TRBV20-1 and TRBJ2-5, with D hard to call. Germline V gene sequence: CDR1 DFQATT, CDR2 SNEGSKA (reference sequence). This CDR3 comprises 10 residues. The CDR3 DNA follows: TGCAGCCGCTCCGGCGAGACCCAGTACTTC. This codes for CSRSGETQYF.

The V call is TRBV7-9, the J call TRBJ2-1, with TRBD2 matching 8 bases. The CDR3 spans 14 residues. The V gene's germline CDR1 is SEHNR and CDR2 FQNEAQ (reference sequence). J gave up 5 bases and V 7 bases, and 7 bases lay outside the gene matches. The CDR3 coding sequence is TGTGCCAGCAACGGGGGGGCCGGGCACAATGAGCAGTTCTTC. This sequence encodes CASNGGAGHNEQFF.

In its sample, this clonotype was seen many times. The chain uses TRBV29-1 and TRBJ2-2, with D perhaps TRBD1 or TRBD2 (6 bases each). Germline-derived CDR1 and CDR2 are SQVTM and ANQGSEA. CDR3 length: 13 residues. V was cut by 6 bases and J by 6 bases, with 14 bases left in between. As DNA, the CDR3 is TGCAGCGTGTGGTCAGGGGAGGCCGGGGAGCTGTTTTTT. Translated, it gives CSVWSGEAGELFF.

This clonotype was counted at least ten times. The genes are TRBV27 and TRBJ2-7; 7 nucleotides align to TRBD2. This CDR3 region has 14 residues. The V and J ends lost 5 bases and 5 bases, in that order; junction bases with no gene match: 9. Looked up from germline, CDR1 is MNHEY and CDR2 is SMNVEV (reference sequence). The CDR3 sequence: CASSLRAGHHEQYF. DNA for the CDR3: TGTGCCAGCAGTCTTAGAGCGGGGCACCACGAGCAGTACTTC.

The rearrangement links TRBV4-1 to TRBJ1-1; no firm D call. CDR1 and CDR2 (germline): MGHRA, YSYEKL. V lost 0 bases to trimming and J lost 4 bases, with 6 bases between them. The CDR3 runs to 13 residues. The CDR3 bases are TGCGCCAGCAGCCAAGATAAGGGCACTGAAGCTTTCTTT. It encodes CASSQDKGTEAFF.

The gene calls are TRBV11-2 and TRBJ1-1, with D maybe TRBD1 (5 bases). Per the germline V gene, CDR1 is SGHAT and CDR2 is FQNNGV. The CDR3 has 17 amino acids. Trimming took 7 bases from V and 5 from J, leaving 26 bases between them. CDR3 sequence (DNA): TGTGCCAGCACCACCGGGCTGGATGCGGGGGGTAGGACTGAAGCTTTCTTT. As protein: CASTTGLDAGGRTEAFF.

This clonotype was recorded a few times. This chain uses TRBV5-1 with TRBJ2-5, with TRBD1 matching 10 bases. Germline V gene lookup returns CDR1 SGHRS and CDR2 YFSETQ. This CDR3 spans 17 amino acids. The junction had 14 bases not matched to a gene; V was cut back by 4 bases and J by 5 bases. CDR3 DNA: TGCGCCAGCAGCGGAACAACCGGGACAGGGGCTCGCGAGACCCAGTACTTC. Translated: CASSGTTGTGARETQYF.

This clonotype was seen ten or more times. This rearrangement joins TRBV20-1 to TRBJ2-7, with D possibly matching TRBD2 (6 bases). The V end lost 7 bases, the J end lost 4 bases, and 11 bases lay between the germline ends. The CDR3 contains 11 residues. CDR1 and CDR2 from the germline V gene are DFQATT and SNEGSKA (reference sequence). Here the CDR3 reads CSVRGAYEQYF. CDR3 nucleotides: TGCAGTGTGCGGGGAGCGTACGAGCAGTACTTC.

The sample holds a few counts of this clonotype. The chain combines TRBV4-1 with TRBJ2-5; 7 bases are a match to TRBD2. The CDR3 is 16 amino acids. V was pared by 0 bases and J by 1 base, with 5 bases of the junction left unmatched. The germline CDR1 and CDR2 sequences are MGHRA and YSYEKL. This chain's CDR3 is CASSQDLTGGQETQYF. CDR3 DNA sequence: TGCGCCAGCAGCCAAGATCTAACGGGGGGCCAAGAGACCCAGTACTTC.

This chain joins TRBV30 and TRBJ2-5, with 7 bases lining up with TRBD2. This CDR3 region has 15 residues. Looked up from germline, CDR1 is GTSNPN and CDR2 is SVGIG (reference sequence). With 0 bases clipped from V and 2 bases from J, the junction kept 6 bases outside the gene matches. For the CDR3, the DNA is TGTGCCTGGAGTGTTCGGCGGGGGAAGCAAGAGACCCAGTACTTC. It codes for CAWSVRRGKQETQYF.

In its sample, this clonotype was seen a few times. The rearrangement links TRBV7-2 to TRBJ1-4; 9 nucleotides line up with TRBD1. Germline loops: CDR1 SGHTA, CDR2 FQGNSA. With V trimmed by 4 bases and J by 6 bases, 15 bases remained unmatched. This CDR3 has 18 amino acids. The CDR3 loop is CASSSIRDRVYVDEKLFF. The CDR3 DNA reads as TGTGCCAGCAGCTCCATCCGGGACAGGGTGTACGTTGATGAAAAACTGTTTTTT.

This clonotype has just a few counts. The V call is TRBV5-1, the J call TRBJ2-5; a possible D gene is TRBD1 (5 bases). The CDR3 covers 15 residues. Per the germline V gene, CDR1 is SGHRS and CDR2 is YFSETQ. V was pared by 4 bases and J by 2 bases, with 15 bases between. In nucleotides, the CDR3 is TGCGCCAGCAGCCCGACGGACACTCAGCAAGAGACCCAGTACTTC. Translation gives CASSPTDTQQETQYF.

This clonotype was observed a handful of times. The chain carries TRBV4-3 and TRBJ2-2; TRBD2 matches at 7 bases. V trimming: 8 bases; J trimming: 0 bases; junction bases outside the gene matches: 6. The CDR3 is 15 amino acids. Germline V lookup: CDR1 LGHNA, CDR2 YSLEER. Here the CDR3 DNA reads TGCGCCAGCGGCCGGGACTACCCGAACACCGGGGAGCTGTTTTTT. Encoded protein: CASGRDYPNTGELFF.

This sequence joins TRBV5-1 and TRBJ2-1; 7 bases are shared with TRBD2. The CDR3 is 15 residues long. Germline CDR1 is SGHRS and CDR2 is YFSETQ. J lost 5 bases, V lost 2 bases, and 7 bases had no gene match. CDR3: CASSFTTGGHNEQFF. CDR3 nucleotides: TGCGCCAGCAGCTTTACGACGGGGGGACACAATGAGCAGTTCTTC.

V usage is TRBV7-8 and J usage is TRBJ2-1; 7 bases align to TRBD1. This CDR3 comprises 13 residues. J lost 10 bases, V lost 4 bases, and 7 bases had no gene match. CDR1 is SGHVS and CDR2 is FQNEAQ in the germline V gene. The CDR3 here is CASSSRQGGEQFF. DNA for the CDR3: TGTGCCAGCAGCTCTAGACAGGGCGGGGAGCAGTTCTTC.

The V and J genes are TRBV11-3 and TRBJ2-1; 7 bases align to TRBD1. The germline V gene encodes CDR1 SGHNT and CDR2 YENEEA. CDR3 length equals 17 residues. Unmatched junction bases numbered 11, after V lost 0 bases and J lost 6 bases. CDR3 DNA sequence: TGTGCCAGCAGCTTAGATGGTGAGGGGGCCCCGTTCAATGAGCAGTTCTTC. It encodes CASSLDGEGAPFNEQFF.

This clonotype was observed a handful of times. DNA of the CDR3: TGTGCCATCAGTGACCAGCCAGAGGGTTTACACCTCACAGATACGCAGTATTTT. Translation gives CAISDQPEGLHLTDTQYF. This chain uses TRBV10-3 with TRBJ2-3, with D possibly being TRBD2 (5 bases). This CDR3 is built from 18 residues. With 3 bases removed from V and 2 bases from J, the gap between germline ends came to 21 bases. CDR1 ENHRY and CDR2 SYGVKD come from the germline V gene.

This clonotype has only a few counts. V gene TRBV6-2 or TRBV6-3 combines with J gene TRBJ1-5; 7 bases are a match to TRBD1. CDR1 is MNHEY and CDR2 is SVGEGT in the germline V gene. The J segment lost 0 bases and the V segment lost 6 bases, leaving 11 bases of the junction unmatched. The CDR3 has 17 residues. CDR3 in amino acids: CASSSTGWYGSNQPQHF. The CDR3 DNA sequence: TGTGCCAGCAGCTCGACAGGGTGGTATGGTAGCAATCAGCCCCAGCATTTT.

This clonotype has more than one count but fewer than ten. J is TRBJ2-7 and V is TRBV19; no reliable D call. Trimming took 5 bases from V and 7 from J, leaving 15 bases between them. Germline lookup yields CDR1 LNHDA and CDR2 SQIVND (reference sequence). The CDR3 runs 13 residues. The CDR3 DNA is TGTGCCAGTAGTGTCGCCCTGAATCTGGAGCAGTACGTC. Residues: CASSVALNLEQYV.

This clonotype came up many times. V gene TRBV20-1 combines with J gene TRBJ2-3, with TRBD1 matching over 8 bases. V lost 6 bases and J lost 0; bases outside the gene matches: 5. Germline CDR1 is DFQATT and CDR2 is SNEGSKA (reference sequence). The CDR3 has 14 amino acids. In nucleotides, the CDR3 is TGCAGTGCAATCGGACAGGGCAGCACAGATACGCAGTATTTT. The encoded protein is CSAIGQGSTDTQYF.

The V gene is TRBV15, the J gene TRBJ2-5; 8 bases align to TRBD2. This CDR3 contains 16 residues. Unmatched junction bases numbered 11, after V lost 3 bases and J lost 5 bases. The germline V gene encodes CDR1 LNHNV and CDR2 YYDKDF (reference sequence). The CDR3 loop is CATSSPAGGLWETQYF. The CDR3 region has the DNA TGTGCCACCAGCAGTCCCGCGGGGGGACTGTGGGAGACCCAGTACTTC. The full variable domain, its missing parts supplied by reference TRBV15 and TRBJ2-5, is DAMVIQNPRYQVTQFGKPVTLSCSQTLNHNVMYWYQQKSSQAPKLLFHYYDKDFNNEADTPDNFQSRRPNTSFCFLDIRSPGLGDTAMYLCATSSPAGGLWETQYFGPGTRLLVL.

This rearrangement joins TRBV18 to TRBJ1-2; D is undetermined. Germline assignment: CDR1 KGHSH and CDR2 LQKENI. The CDR3 totals 12 residues. The V and J ends lost 2 bases and 7 bases respectively, with 8 bases between them. This chain's CDR3 is CASSPDWVGYTF. The CDR3 DNA reads as TGTGCCAGCTCACCAGATTGGGTTGGCTACACCTTC. The entire variable domain, with the rest obtained from reference TRBV18 and TRBJ1-2, is as follows: NAGVMQNPRHLVRRRGQEARLRCSPMKGHSHVYWYRQLPEEGLKFMVYLQKENIIDESGMPKERFSAEFPKEGPSILRIQQVVRGDSAAYFCASSPDWVGYTFGSGTRLTVV.

This clonotype was detected ten times or more. J is TRBJ1-2 and V is TRBV20-1, with D unresolved. V shed 1 base and J shed 8 bases, with 17 bases lying between them. There are 14 residues in the CDR3. Germline lookup yields CDR1 DFQATT and CDR2 SNEGSKA (reference sequence). As DNA, the CDR3 is TGCAGTGCTAGAGGCAGTGGGGATATGGGGGGCTACACCTTC. Amino acid sequence: CSARGSGDMGGYTF.

The J gene is TRBJ1-1, the V gene TRBV12-3 or TRBV12-4; 9 bases are shared with TRBD1. V was clipped by 5 bases and J by 4 bases; unmatched bases: 11. The CDR3 loop spans 16 amino acids. The CDR3 is CASSPGTGLSTTEAFF. For the CDR3, the DNA is TGTGCCAGCAGTCCCGGGACAGGGTTGTCGACCACTGAAGCTTTCTTT.

At least ten counts were recorded for this clonotype. The DNA for the CDR3 is TGCAGTGCTAGAGAGGCTGGGGTCAGCACCGGGGAGCTGTTTTTT. Translating it yields CSAREAGVSTGELFF. The chain carries TRBV20-1 and TRBJ2-2; no clear D gene. The V end was cut by 0 bases, the J end by 4 bases, with 12 bases between. In germline, CDR1 is DFQATT, CDR2 SNEGSKA (reference sequence). The CDR3 contains 15 residues.

In this sample, this clonotype turned up a few times. The rearrangement uses TRBV20-1 and TRBJ2-5; D is undetermined. V was shortened by 3 bases and J by 0 bases, with 5 bases between the two germline ends. This CDR3 contains 12 residues. Looked up from germline, CDR1 is DFQATT and CDR2 is SNEGSKA (reference sequence). The CDR3 is CSASYNQETQYF. CDR3 in DNA: TGCAGTGCTAGTTACAACCAAGAGACCCAGTACTTC.

This clonotype was seen a handful of times. A junction end diverges from the germline sequence, so it may reflect a read error. The chain combines TRBV12-5 with TRBJ2-1; D not resolved. CDR1 and CDR2 from the germline V gene are LGHNT and FRNRAP. The CDR3 is 12 amino acids. The CDR3 is CASVLAGNEQFF. CDR3 nucleotides: TGTGCTAGTGTTTTGGCAGGCAATGAGCAGTTCTTC.

This clonotype was seen at least ten times. This chain joins TRBV25-1 and TRBJ2-3; tentatively, D is TRBD1 (5 bases). The germline gives CDR1 MGHDK, CDR2 SYGVNS. Trimming took off 5 bases at V and 4 bases at J, with 19 bases between the two ends. There are 16 residues in the CDR3. The CDR3 is CASSPQGVFRADTQYF. The CDR3 region has the DNA TGTGCCAGCAGTCCCCAGGGCGTGTTTCGGGCAGATACGCAGTATTTT.

V usage is TRBV19 and J usage is TRBJ2-3; D may be TRBD1 (7 bases). V lost 5 bases and J 6 bases, leaving 27 bases between the germline ends. The CDR3 totals 18 residues. CDR1 is LNHDA and CDR2 is SQIVND in the germline V gene (reference sequence). This CDR3 reads CASSPDRSGGPYKDTQYF. As DNA, the CDR3 is TGTGCCAGTAGTCCCGACCGGTCAGGGGGGCCTTATAAGGATACGCAGTATTTT.